The rows below give T cell receptor beta chains drawn from one sample of a study of cytomegalovirus exposure and HLA in healthy donors. Method: immunoSEQ multiplex PCR; TCRdb's copy keeps in-frame clones and lacks some. There are tens of thousands of clones in the sample; 75% to 80% occur only once, and approximately 5.7% lies in the top ten. The sequencing sample was made of PBMCs. The receptors derive from a female donor in good health and CMV-seronegative. CDR3s include the opening cysteine and the closing phenylalanine or tryptophan. The D gene is left open where the match is weak. Clone size appears in some rows only: once, few, many, or a class for an expanded clone.

TRBD1	-	TRBV5-4	TRBJ1-5	TGTGCCAGCAGCTTCGACAGGGGGCAGGGGCCCCAGCATTTT	CASSFDRGQGPQHF
-	-	TRBV5-3	TRBJ2-3	TGTGCCAGAAGCTCGAAATCTAGCAGGCAATCAGATACGCAGTATTTT	CARSSKSSRQSDTQYF
TRBD1	-	TRBV28	TRBJ1-5	TGTGCCAGCAGCCCGACCGAGGGGGCCAATCAGCCCCAGCATTTT	CASSPTEGANQPQHF
-	once	TRBV9	TRBJ1-4	TGTGCCAGCAGCCCGCAGGGACGGGGGAATGAAAAACTGTTTTTT	CASSPQGRGNEKLFF
TRBD2	-	TRBV7-2	TRBJ2-3	TGTGCCAGCAGCTTAGAGGGGACTAGCAGACGCACAGATACGCAGTATTTT	CASSLEGTSRRTDTQYF
-	-	TRBV2	TRBJ1-2	TGTGCCAGCAGTGAAGCCCTGGGAGGCTATGGCTACACCTTC	CASSEALGGYGYTF
-	-	TRBV4-2	TRBJ2-5	TGTGCCAGCAGCCAGTTAAACGGAGGAGGGTTCCAAGAGACCCAGTACTTC	CASSQLNGGGFQETQYF
TRBD1	-	TRBV19	TRBJ1-2	TGTGCCAGTAGTATCTCGGACAGGGGGCGCGATGGCTACACCTTC	CASSISDRGRDGYTF
-	few	TRBV5-4	TRBJ1-1	TGTGCCAGCAGCTTGGAATCAGGTATGAACACTGAAGCTTTCTTT	CASSLESGMNTEAFF
-	-	TRBV5-1	TRBJ2-2	TGCGCCAGCAGCCGTACAGGGATCACCGGGGAGCTGTTTTTT	CASSRTGITGELFF
-	few	TRBV7-8	TRBJ2-7	TGTGCCAGCAGCCGCGGTCCCCTTCCCACCTACGAGCAGTACTTC	CASSRGPLPTYEQYF
TRBD1	once	TRBV4-2	TRBJ1-2	TGTGCCAGCAGCCAAGAGGCCCGAGGACAGGGGTTTGAAAACTATGGCTACACCTTC	CASSQEARGQGFENYGYTF
-	-	TRBV27	TRBJ1-2	TGTGCCAGCAGTTCCGGGACACACTATGGCTACACCTTC	CASSSGTHYGYTF
-	once	TRBV7-2	TRBJ1-5	TGTGCCAGCAGCTTAGTCGGCGGGATTAGCAATCAGCCCCAGCATTTT	CASSLVGGISNQPQHF
-	-	TRBV2	TRBJ1-5	TGTGCCAGCAGTGACTTAGACAGGAGCAATCAGCCCCAGCATTTT	CASSDLDRSNQPQHF
-	-	TRBV10-3	TRBJ2-4	TGTGCCATCAGTAAGGGGCCAGCCAAAAACATTCAGTACTTC	CAISKGPAKNIQYF
-	-	TRBV7-9	TRBJ2-7	TGTGCCAGCAGCTTATTCGAGGGTAGCTCCTACGAGCAGTACTTC	CASSLFEGSSYEQYF
-	once	TRBV6-1	TRBJ1-1	TGTGCCAGCAGTGTCCCGTCGGGGTCCAGGATAGCTTTCTTT	CASSVPSGSRIAFF
TRBD1	-	TRBV28	TRBJ2-3	TGTGCCAGCAGTTTGGCAGGGGGCTTCACAGATACGCAGTATTTT	CASSLAGGFTDTQYF
TRBD2	-	TRBV2	TRBJ2-4	TGTGCCAGCCACCGGACTAGCGAGTCCAAAAACATTCAGTACTTC	CASHRTSESKNIQYF
-	-	TRBV18	TRBJ1-1	TGTGCCAGCTCACCAAAGGGACAGAACACTGAAGCTTTCTTT	CASSPKGQNTEAFF
TRBD1	-	TRBV18	TRBJ2-3	TGTGCCAGCTCACCTTCAGGGGGCCGGACAGATACGCAGTATTTT	CASSPSGGRTDTQYF
TRBD1	-	TRBV25-1	TRBJ2-7	TGTGCCAGCAGTGAACGGGACAGCAGTAACTACGAGCAGTACTTC	CASSERDSSNYEQYF
-	-	TRBV5-1	TRBJ1-6	TGCGCCAGCAGCTTGGAACAGGAAGCTTCACCCCTCCACTTT	CASSLEQEASPLHF
-	once	TRBV30	TRBJ1-5	TGTGCCTGGAGTGAGTCCATTAAACTATCGACGAGGATAAATCAGCCCCAGCATTTT	CAWSESIKLSTRINQPQHF
-	-	TRBV28	TRBJ1-1	TGTGCCAGCAGTCAGGGGTTTGACACTGAAGCTTTCTTT	CASSQGFDTEAFF
TRBD1	-	TRBV25-1	TRBJ2-3	TGTGCCAGCAGTGATAACCCGGACAGGGAAGCAGATACGCAGTATTTT	CASSDNPDREADTQYF
-	-	TRBV5-4	TRBJ2-7	TGTGCCAGCAGCTTAGGGACATCAAGGGAGCAGTACTTC	CASSLGTSREQYF
TRBD1	-	TRBV7-9	TRBJ1-1	TGTGCCAGCAGCTTGGACAGGGGGAAAAGTGAAGCTTTCTTT	CASSLDRGKSEAFF
TRBD2	-	TRBV5-1	TRBJ2-5	TGCGCCAGCAGTCGGGGGGGGCAAGAGACCCAGTACTTC	CASSRGGQETQYF
-	-	TRBV27	TRBJ2-7	TGTGCCAGCAGTTTACGGCGGAACGCCTACGAGCAGTACTTC	CASSLRRNAYEQYF
TRBD2	-	TRBV5-6	TRBJ2-3	TGTGCCAGCAGCTCGGGACTAGCGGGCTCCACAGATACGCAGTATTTT	CASSSGLAGSTDTQYF
TRBD2	-	TRBV10-2	TRBJ2-3	TGCGCCAGCAGTGAGTATCGGACTAGCGCAGATACGCAGTATTTT	CASSEYRTSADTQYF
TRBD1	-	TRBV29-1	TRBJ1-2	TGCAGCGTTTACGCTTGGACAGGCGAAGCTAACTATGGCTACACCTTC	CSVYAWTGEANYGYTF
-	-	TRBV7-6	TRBJ2-7	TGTGCCAGCAGCTTCCTAGACGAGGACTACGAGCAGTACTTC	CASSFLDEDYEQYF
-	once	TRBV6-1	TRBJ2-7	TGTGCCACTTTACATAATTCCCTCTACGAGCAGTACTTC	CATLHNSLYEQYF